The 17 T cell receptor beta chains reported below all come from one sample, sequenced in a study of T cell responses to AZD1222 COVID-19 vaccine. Generated by immunoSEQ multiplex PCR, the TCRdb table keeps only in-frame clones and is missing some. The top ten clones hold around 1.6% of a sample with some 140,000 clones, roughly 90% of them seen once. The sample in question was peripheral blood, obtained on day 0 of AZD1222 vaccination. Receptors were obtained from an adult in good health.

The chain is built from TRBV7-3 and TRBJ1-4; D perhaps matches TRBD1 (5 bases). Germline V lookup: CDR1 SGHTA, CDR2 FQGTGA. V lost 3 bases and J lost 5, with 10 bases in between. This CDR3 contains 14 residues. The CDR3 nucleotides are TGTGCCAGCAGCTTGGGGACGGGGAATGAAAAACTGTTTTTT. It yields the protein CASSLGTGNEKLFF.

The rearrangement joins TRBV27 to TRBJ2-3; 7 bases line up with TRBD1. Germline CDR1 is MNHEY and CDR2 is SMNVEV (reference sequence). This CDR3 has 14 amino acids. Losses at the gene ends were 3 bases for V and 4 bases for J; bases not matched to a gene: 4. The CDR3 coding sequence is TGTGCCAGCAGTTTTGGACAGGCGGCAGATACGCAGTATTTT. Translated: CASSFGQAADTQYF.

The chain employs TRBV11-1 and TRBJ2-3; the D gene is possibly TRBD2 (5 bases). This CDR3 is built from 14 residues. Trimming left V 1 base short and J 5 bases short, with 10 bases between. CDR1 SGHAT and CDR2 FQDESV come from the germline V gene (reference sequence). CDR3 region: CASSLVDSGDTQYF. The CDR3 bases are TGTGCCAGCAGCTTAGTGGACTCCGGAGATACGCAGTATTTT.

The rearrangement links TRBV10-3 to TRBJ1-5; perhaps TRBD1 as D (5 bases). V was cut by 6 bases and J by 4 bases, with 7 bases left in between. The CDR3 length is 12 residues. CDR1 ENHRY and CDR2 SYGVKD come from the germline V gene. The CDR3 DNA reads TGTGCCATCAGGACAGCGAATCAGCCCCAGCATTTT. Residues: CAIRTANQPQHF.

The chain couples TRBV27 to TRBJ2-5, with D tentatively TRBD2 (7 bases). The ends were cut back, 6 bases at V and 2 bases at J, with 16 bases in the middle. The CDR3 has 15 amino acids. Per the germline V gene, CDR1 is MNHEY and CDR2 is SMNVEV (reference sequence). The CDR3 reads CASRGRGAKQETQYF. CDR3 nucleotides: TGTGCCAGCAGAGGTCGGGGGGCGAAACAAGAGACCCAGTACTTC.

The chain recombines TRBV7-6 with TRBJ2-5, with 10 bases fitting TRBD2. This CDR3 spans 15 amino acids. V lost 4 bases, J lost 7 bases, and 9 bases stayed unmatched. CDR1 is SGHVS and CDR2 is FNYEAQ in the germline V gene. CDR3 loop: CASSSSGGDIGTQYF. CDR3 in DNA: TGTGCCAGCAGCTCAAGCGGGGGGGACATAGGGACCCAGTACTTC.

V is TRBV4-1 and J is TRBJ2-1, with 8 bases matching TRBD2. The CDR3 is 17 residues long. Germline-derived CDR1 and CDR2 are MGHRA and YSYEKL. The V gene end was trimmed by 4 bases and the J gene end by 7 bases; junction bases not matched to a gene: 15. The CDR3 loop reads CASSLGGAGLDFNEQFF. CDR3 sequence (DNA): TGCGCCAGCAGCCTGGGAGGGGCGGGACTAGATTTTAATGAGCAGTTCTTC.

This rearrangement joins TRBV24-1 to TRBJ2-1; the D gene is possibly TRBD1 (6 bases). This CDR3 has 14 amino acids. V was pared by 1 base and J by 9 bases, with 12 bases between. From germline, CDR1 is KGHDR and CDR2 SFDVKD. CDR3 in amino acids: CATSDFHRDSEQFF. In nucleotides, the CDR3 is TGTGCCACCAGTGATTTCCACAGGGATAGTGAGCAGTTCTTC.

This rearrangement joins TRBV3-1 (or the pseudogene TRBV3-2) to TRBJ2-3; D unresolved. The germline gives CDR1 LGHDT, CDR2 YNNKEL (reference sequence). CDR3 length equals 15 residues. V lost 1 base to trimming and J lost 4 bases, with 12 bases between them. CDR3 amino acids: CASSQGAQISDTQYF. The CDR3 region has the DNA TGTGCCAGCAGCCAAGGGGCACAAATTTCAGATACGCAGTATTTT.

The chain recombines TRBV4-2 with TRBJ2-1; TRBD2 aligns across 12 bases. The CDR3 spans 17 residues. J gave up 4 bases and V 2 bases, and 6 bases lay outside the gene matches. Germline CDR1 LGHNA, CDR2 YNFKEQ. CDR3 DNA sequence: TGTGCCAGCAGCCAACTCCGGACTAGCGGGGCTTACAATGAGCAGTTCTTC. Translating it yields CASSQLRTSGAYNEQFF.

J is TRBJ1-5 and V is TRBV7-3; no firm D call. V was trimmed by 4 bases and J by 0 bases, leaving 7 bases between them. This CDR3 is built from 14 residues. Germline CDR1 reads SGHTA; CDR2 reads FQGTGA. CDR3 sequence reads: CASSSRISNQPQHF. As DNA, the CDR3 is TGTGCCAGCAGCTCTCGAATTAGCAATCAGCCCCAGCATTTT.

This chain joins TRBV4-1 and TRBJ2-3; no clear D gene. The germline V and J ends were trimmed by 1 base and 2 bases, with 10 bases remaining between them. This CDR3 spans 15 amino acids. The V gene's germline CDR1 is MGHRA and CDR2 YSYEKL. CDR3 amino acids: CASSQGALITDTQYF. The CDR3 DNA sequence: TGCGCCAGCAGCCAAGGAGCACTCATCACAGATACGCAGTATTTT.

In regard to this clone: The germline gene is not matched at one end of the junction; a read error may be the cause. The rearrangement links TRBV5-5 to TRBJ1-5, with a tentative D call TRBD1 (5 bases). This CDR3 region has 15 residues. CDR1 is SGHKS and CDR2 is YYEKEE in the germline V gene (reference sequence). DNA of the CDR3: TGTGTCAGCAGCCTAATCGGCGGGGCAGGTCAGCCCCAGCATTTT. Translation gives CVSSLIGGAGQPQHF.

The chain combines TRBV7-2 with TRBJ1-2, with no clear D. CDR3 size: 11 residues. The V gene's germline CDR1 is SGHTA and CDR2 FQGNSA. The V end was cut by 5 bases, the J end by 3 bases, with 4 bases between. The CDR3 loop is CASSPDYGYTF. Written as DNA, the CDR3 is TGTGCCAGCAGCCCGGACTATGGCTACACCTTC.

The chain carries TRBV7-2 and TRBJ1-4; no definite D call. The CDR3 runs to 15 residues. Trimming took off 1 base at V and 7 bases at J, with 13 bases between the two ends. CDR1 is SGHTA and CDR2 is FQGNSA in the germline V gene. The CDR3 DNA follows: TGTGCCAGCAGCTTAGGGGCAGGCACCTCTGAAAAACTGTTTTTT. Translating it yields CASSLGAGTSEKLFF.

CDR3 nucleotide sequence: TGTGCCAGCAGCAAAAGAAAGAGCTACGAGCAGTACTTC. Its translation is CASSKRKSYEQYF. The genes are TRBV6-5 and TRBJ2-7; D gene unclear. Germline-derived CDR1 and CDR2 are MNHEY and SVGAGI. This CDR3 comprises 13 residues. Trimming left V 6 bases short and J 3 bases short, with 12 bases between.

The chain links TRBV11-3 to TRBJ2-1, with D perhaps TRBD1 or TRBD2 (5 bases each). The CDR3 consists of 17 residues. The V gene's germline CDR1 is SGHNT and CDR2 YENEEA. Trimming took off 1 base at V and 6 bases at J, with 19 bases between the two ends. The CDR3 sequence: CASSLGGSISRVNEQFF. CDR3 nucleotide sequence: TGTGCCAGCAGCTTAGGGGGGAGTATATCGAGGGTCAATGAGCAGTTCTTC.